A selection of T cell receptor beta chains follows, all from one sample in a study of blood T cell repertoires in COVID-19. TCRdb keeps only in-frame clones here, not all; method: immunoSEQ multiplex PCR. Among 25,000 to 30,000 clones listed, 90% were seen once. The sample was peripheral blood. The receptor set was obtained from a man between 65 and 79 years old with acute or convalescent COVID-19. The CDR3 runs from the conserved cysteine through the conserved F or W. D genes are given only for firm matches. Some rows mark clone size as missing; the rest say once, few, many or name a class of expanded clone.

clone_size: -
j_call: TRBJ2-7
d_call: TRBD1
v_call: TRBV28
cdr3_nt: TGTGCCAGCAGTGAGCGGACAGGGAGCTACGAGCAGTACTTC
cdr3_aa: CASSERTGSYEQYF

clone_size: -
j_call: TRBJ2-3
d_call: -
v_call: TRBV5-1
cdr3_nt: TGCGCCAGCAGCTTGGTTCTTACTAGCTTGGATACGCAGTATTTT
cdr3_aa: CASSLVLTSLDTQYF

clone_size: -
j_call: TRBJ1-5
d_call: -
v_call: TRBV12-5
cdr3_nt: TGTGCTAGTGGTTCCCTAAATCAGCCCCAGCATTTT
cdr3_aa: CASGSLNQPQHF

clone_size: -
j_call: TRBJ2-5
d_call: TRBD1
v_call: TRBV5-1
cdr3_nt: TGCGCCAGCAGCTCCAGAAGGGACAGGGGGCGGGAGACCCAGTACTTC
cdr3_aa: CASSSRRDRGRETQYF

clone_size: -
j_call: TRBJ1-1
d_call: -
v_call: TRBV5-1
cdr3_nt: TGCGCCAGCAGCTGGCAGGGCAGGGGCGAAGCTTTCTTT
cdr3_aa: CASSWQGRGEAFF

clone_size: few
j_call: TRBJ1-6
d_call: -
v_call: TRBV7-6
cdr3_nt: TGTGCCAGCAGCGACCGGGACTCCGGTTCACCCCTCCACTTT
cdr3_aa: CASSDRDSGSPLHF

clone_size: -
j_call: TRBJ1-3
d_call: -
v_call: TRBV18
cdr3_nt: TGTGCCAGCTCATTCGACAGAGTTTCGTCTGGAAACACCATATATTTT
cdr3_aa: CASSFDRVSSGNTIYF

clone_size: -
j_call: TRBJ1-6
d_call: -
v_call: TRBV11-3
cdr3_nt: TGTGCCAGCAGCGACACAGCGGGAAAGCCCCTCCACTTT
cdr3_aa: CASSDTAGKPLHF

clone_size: -
j_call: TRBJ1-1
d_call: -
v_call: TRBV3-1/TRBV3-2
cdr3_nt: TGTGCCAGCAGCCAAGCGATGAGGAACACTGAAGCTTTCTTT
cdr3_aa: CASSQAMRNTEAFF

clone_size: -
j_call: TRBJ1-1
d_call: TRBD1
v_call: TRBV18
cdr3_nt: TGTGCCAGCTCATTCGGGACAGGAAACACTGAAGCTTTCTTT
cdr3_aa: CASSFGTGNTEAFF

clone_size: -
j_call: TRBJ2-3
d_call: -
v_call: TRBV24-1
cdr3_nt: TGTGCCACCAGTTCCTCCGCAGGTACGCAGTATTTT
cdr3_aa: CATSSSAGTQYF

clone_size: -
j_call: TRBJ2-7
d_call: -
v_call: TRBV12-3/TRBV12-4
cdr3_nt: TGTGCCAGCAGTTTTCGGGAGAGCTACGAGCAGTACTTC
cdr3_aa: CASSFRESYEQYF

clone_size: -
j_call: TRBJ1-3
d_call: TRBD1
v_call: TRBV13
cdr3_nt: TGTGCCAGCAGCGGCCGACAGGGGGTTGTGGGTGGAAACACCATATATTTT
cdr3_aa: CASSGRQGVVGGNTIYF

clone_size: -
j_call: TRBJ2-7
d_call: -
v_call: TRBV9
cdr3_nt: TGTGCCAGCAGCGCGCACAGGGATAACTACGAGCAGTACTTC
cdr3_aa: CASSAHRDNYEQYF

clone_size: -
j_call: TRBJ1-5
d_call: -
v_call: TRBV7-2
cdr3_nt: TGTGCCAGCAGCTTGCAGAGGGGGAGAAATCAGCCCCAGCATTTT
cdr3_aa: CASSLQRGRNQPQHF

clone_size: -
j_call: TRBJ2-1
d_call: TRBD2
v_call: TRBV4-3
cdr3_nt: TGCGCCAGCAGCCAAGCTGCGGGACTAGCGGGAGACAATGAGCAGTTCTTC
cdr3_aa: CASSQAAGLAGDNEQFF

clone_size: -
j_call: TRBJ2-7
d_call: -
v_call: TRBV11-2
cdr3_nt: TGTGCCAGCAGCTTAGACTTCTCCTACGAGCAGTACTTC
cdr3_aa: CASSLDFSYEQYF

clone_size: -
j_call: TRBJ2-7
d_call: TRBD2
v_call: TRBV6-5
cdr3_nt: TGTGCCAGCAGTTACGGGGCTAGCGGGCCTGCTGCGCCGCAGTACTTC
cdr3_aa: CASSYGASGPAAPQYF

clone_size: -
j_call: TRBJ1-1
d_call: -
v_call: TRBV12-3/TRBV12-4
cdr3_nt: TGTGCCAGCAGTGACAGGATGAACACTGAAGCTTTCTTT
cdr3_aa: CASSDRMNTEAFF

clone_size: -
j_call: TRBJ2-5
d_call: TRBD2
v_call: TRBV6-5
cdr3_nt: TGTGCCAGCACCGATGGCGGGAGTCGTGAGACCCAGTACTTC
cdr3_aa: CASTDGGSRETQYF

clone_size: -
j_call: TRBJ2-2
d_call: TRBD1
v_call: TRBV7-2
cdr3_nt: TGTGCCAGCAGCTTAGCTTGGCAGGGGGCGAACACCGGGGAGCTGTTTTTT
cdr3_aa: CASSLAWQGANTGELFF

clone_size: -
j_call: TRBJ2-7
d_call: TRBD1
v_call: TRBV18
cdr3_nt: TGTGCCAGCTCATCGGGGACAGGGTCGGACGAGCAGTACTTC
cdr3_aa: CASSSGTGSDEQYF

clone_size: -
j_call: TRBJ1-5
d_call: -
v_call: TRBV18
cdr3_nt: TGTGCCAGCTCACCCAATCCCGGGACAACGTATCAGCCCCAGCATTTT
cdr3_aa: CASSPNPGTTYQPQHF

clone_size: -
j_call: TRBJ2-5
d_call: -
v_call: TRBV7-3
cdr3_nt: TGTGCCAGCAGCTTAGGGGGGGCCAAAGAGACCCAGTACTTC
cdr3_aa: CASSLGGAKETQYF

clone_size: -
j_call: TRBJ2-3
d_call: -
v_call: TRBV18
cdr3_nt: TGTGCCAGCTCACCAACTTTACAGGGTTCGAGCACAGATACGCAGTATTTT
cdr3_aa: CASSPTLQGSSTDTQYF

clone_size: once
j_call: TRBJ2-3
d_call: TRBD2
v_call: TRBV5-6
cdr3_nt: TGTGCCAGCCTCCGGACTAGCGGGAGATCGGATACGCAGTATTTT
cdr3_aa: CASLRTSGRSDTQYF

clone_size: -
j_call: TRBJ1-6
d_call: -
v_call: TRBV7-2
cdr3_nt: TGTGCCAGCAGCTTCAGGGTGAATAATTCACCCCTCCACTTT
cdr3_aa: CASSFRVNNSPLHF

clone_size: -
j_call: TRBJ2-7
d_call: -
v_call: TRBV25-1
cdr3_nt: TGTGCCAGCAGTGAATCGGCAGGGTCCTACGAGCAGTACTTC
cdr3_aa: CASSESAGSYEQYF